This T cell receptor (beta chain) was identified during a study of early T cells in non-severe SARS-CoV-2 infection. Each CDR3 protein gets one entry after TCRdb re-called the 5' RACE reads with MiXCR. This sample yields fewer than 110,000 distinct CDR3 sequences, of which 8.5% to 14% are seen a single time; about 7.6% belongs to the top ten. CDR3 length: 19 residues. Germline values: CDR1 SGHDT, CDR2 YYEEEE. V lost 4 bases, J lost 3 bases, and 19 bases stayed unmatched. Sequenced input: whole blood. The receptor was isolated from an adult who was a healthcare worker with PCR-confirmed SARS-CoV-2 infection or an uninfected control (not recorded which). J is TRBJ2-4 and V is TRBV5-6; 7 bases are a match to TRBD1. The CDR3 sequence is CASSPAKGQAVIFKNIQYF. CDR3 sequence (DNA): TGTGCCAGCAGCCCAGCGAAAGGACAGGCTGTAATATTCAAAAACATTCAGTACTTC.